This T cell receptor beta chain was sequenced in a study of blood T cell repertoires in COVID-19. Clinical histories supplied by participants themselves formed the basis of cohort assignment. Germline V CDR1 and CDR2: SGDLS, YYNGEE. V was clipped by 4 bases and J by 3 bases, with 14 bases between them. The CDR3 runs 15 residues. Original handling: Amplification of reference gene primers provided the estimated nucleated cell counts. Only in-frame clones appear in the TCRdb table, and some are missing; sequencing was by immunoSEQ multiplex PCR. For V, J and clone size, that table is used; D and trimming come from the DNA. The table lists about 400,000 clones, about nine tenths of them singletons.

The rearrangement joins TRBV9 to TRBJ2-1; D remains ambiguous. Material for sequencing was PBMCs or T cells enriched from blood (not recorded which). The source of this sequence is a woman aged 25-40 years who had recovered from COVID-19. This CDR3 reads CASSPRVGGYNEQFF. DNA for the CDR3: TGTGCCAGCAGCCCCCGGGTCGGCGGCTACAATGAGCAGTTCTTC.